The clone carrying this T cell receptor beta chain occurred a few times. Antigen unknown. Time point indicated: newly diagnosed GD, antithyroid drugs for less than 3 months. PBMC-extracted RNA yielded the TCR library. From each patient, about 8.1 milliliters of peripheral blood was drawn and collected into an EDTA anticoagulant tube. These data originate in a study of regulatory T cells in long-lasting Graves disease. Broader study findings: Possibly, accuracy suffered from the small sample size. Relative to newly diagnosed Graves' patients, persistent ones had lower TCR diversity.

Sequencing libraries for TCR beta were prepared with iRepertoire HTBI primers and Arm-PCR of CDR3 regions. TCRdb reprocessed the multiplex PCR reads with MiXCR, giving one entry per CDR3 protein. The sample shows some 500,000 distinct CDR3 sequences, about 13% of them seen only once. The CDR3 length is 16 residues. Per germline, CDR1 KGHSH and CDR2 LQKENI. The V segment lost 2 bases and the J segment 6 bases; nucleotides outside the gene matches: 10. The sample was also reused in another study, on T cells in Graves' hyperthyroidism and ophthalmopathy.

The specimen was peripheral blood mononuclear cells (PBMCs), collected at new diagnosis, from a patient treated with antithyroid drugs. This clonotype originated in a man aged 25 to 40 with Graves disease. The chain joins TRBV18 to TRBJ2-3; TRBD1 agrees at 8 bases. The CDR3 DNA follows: TGTGCCAGCTCACCATCAGCAGGGACAGGTGTCGATACGCAGTATTTT. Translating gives CASSPSAGTGVDTQYF.